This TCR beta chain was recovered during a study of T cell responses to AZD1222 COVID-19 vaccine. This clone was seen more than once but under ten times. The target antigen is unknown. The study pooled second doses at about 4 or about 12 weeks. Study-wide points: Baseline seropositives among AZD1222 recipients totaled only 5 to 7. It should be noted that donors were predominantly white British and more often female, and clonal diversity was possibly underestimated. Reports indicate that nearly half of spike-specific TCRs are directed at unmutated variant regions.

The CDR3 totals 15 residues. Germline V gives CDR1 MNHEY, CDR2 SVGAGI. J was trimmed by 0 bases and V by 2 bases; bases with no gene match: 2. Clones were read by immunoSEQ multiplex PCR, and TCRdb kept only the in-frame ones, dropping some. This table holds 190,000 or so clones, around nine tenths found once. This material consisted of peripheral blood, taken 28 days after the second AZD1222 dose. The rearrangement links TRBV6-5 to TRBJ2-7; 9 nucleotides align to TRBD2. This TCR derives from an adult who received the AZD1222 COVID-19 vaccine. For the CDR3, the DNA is TGTGCCAGCAGTTACAGACTAGCGGACTCCTACGAGCAGTACTTC. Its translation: CASSYRLADSYEQYF.